This T cell receptor beta chain originates from a study of blood T cell repertoires in COVID-19. At the level of the study: The United States, Italy and Spain supplied acute and convalescent COVID-19 samples. Sources were T cells, B-cell-depleted T cells, or PBMCs; the material itself was cDNA or gDNA.

Original data processing: Reference gene primer amplification gave estimated nucleated cell counts. Measured with immunoSEQ multiplex PCR; TCRdb has only the in-frame clones, and not every one. That table gives V, J and clone size, and the DNA gave D and trimming. The sample consists of under 110,000 clones, about 70% of them appearing once. The sequence derives from a human donor with acute or convalescent COVID-19. The donor label of this sample is uncertain. Specimen: peripheral blood.

The CDR3 bases are TGTGCCAGCAGCCCCCACGGGGGTCAAGAGACCCAGTACTTC. Encoded protein: CASSPHGGQETQYF. The V call is TRBV7-2, the J call TRBJ2-5; TRBD2 is a possible D gene (6 bases). The V gene's germline CDR1 is SGHTA and CDR2 FQGNSA. V was pared by 5 bases and J by 2 bases, with 12 bases between. The CDR3 loop spans 14 amino acids. The full variable domain, rest sourced from reference TRBV7-2 and TRBJ2-5, is GAGVSQSPSNKVTEKGKDVELRCDPISGHTALYWYRQSLGQGLEFLIYFQGNSAPDKSGLPSDRFSAERTGGSVSTLTIQRTQQEDSAVYLCASSPHGGQETQYFGPGTRLLVL.